Listed here is a single T cell receptor beta chain. Other DNA sequences within the sample encode an identical CDR3. This sample stems from a study of blood T cell repertoires in COVID-19. About the research overall: The samples span acute and convalescent COVID-19 from the United States, Italy and Spain. Sources were T cells, B-cell-depleted T cells, or PBMCs; the material itself was cDNA or gDNA.

Source study methods: Reference gene primer amplification gave estimated nucleated cell counts. The data were produced by immunoSEQ multiplex PCR, yet TCRdb's version contains in-frame clones alone and is incomplete. V, J and clone size are those of that table, while D and trimming were read from the DNA. The sample has about 13,000 clones; more than 75% are singletons. This CDR3 has 13 residues. CDR1 is GTSNPN and CDR2 is SVGIG in the germline V gene (reference sequence). The V segment lost 1 base and the J segment 8 bases; nucleotides outside the gene matches: 7. The sample was peripheral blood. This chain links TRBV30 with TRBJ2-5; 7 nucleotides line up with TRBD1. The TCR sequence derives from a human donor in a cohort sampled during active COVID-19. This CDR3 reads CAWSDKGAETQYF. DNA for the CDR3: TGTGCCTGGAGTGACAAGGGGGCGGAAACCCAGTACTTC.